Each of the 3 T cell receptor beta chains below was sequenced from the same sample in a study of control samples from healthy donors and cancer patients. TCRdb's table, derived via immunoSEQ multiplex PCR, lists solely in-frame clones and lacks some. Here the sample spans 25,000 to 35,000 clones, less than 95% being singletons. The sample taken for sequencing was blood. These receptor sequences come from a man between 60 and 70 years old in good health.

The chain joins TRBV7-2 to TRBJ2-5; D may be TRBD1 (6 bases). This CDR3 is 14 amino acids long. Germline assignment: CDR1 SGHTA and CDR2 FQGNSA. V was trimmed by 3 bases and J by 0 bases, leaving 8 bases between them. DNA for the CDR3: TGTGCCAGCAGCTTCCACAGGGACCAAGAGACCCAGTACTTC. Protein: CASSFHRDQETQYF.

This clone was seen once. This chain links TRBV29-1 with TRBJ1-1; a weak D match, TRBD1 (5 bases). Germline V gene lookup returns CDR1 SQVTM and CDR2 ANQGSEA. The CDR3 is 11 amino acids. Trimming removed 5 bases from V and 11 bases from J, with 15 bases in between. The CDR3 is CSVYGGGNAFF. DNA of the CDR3: TGCAGCGTTTATGGTGGGGGGAATGCTTTCTTT.

The rearrangement joins TRBV6-5 to TRBJ1-2; 7 bases agree with TRBD1. CDR3 size: 14 residues. V shed 6 bases, J shed 8 bases, and the junction held 12 bases outside the gene matches. Per the germline V gene, CDR1 is MNHEY and CDR2 is SVGAGI. CDR3 DNA sequence: TGTGCCAGCAGCACCGGGACAGCCTCGGGGGGCTACACCTTC. It specifies CASSTGTASGGYTF.